Below are 19 T cell receptor beta chains sequenced from a single sample in a study of graft-versus-host responses after intestinal transplantation. The protocol was immunoSEQ multiplex PCR, while the TCRdb copy is restricted to in-frame clones and leaves out a portion. The table lists 30,000 to 45,000 clones, around 83% of them singletons. The sequenced sample was PBMCs, obtained about 990 days after transplant. The receptors here all came from a human patient who received an intestinal transplant, so some T cells may come from the graft donor.

This clone was seen only a few times. This chain joins TRBV11-2 and TRBJ1-2, with D unclear. V lost 5 bases and J lost 4, with 11 bases in between. This CDR3 region has 13 residues. Germline loops: CDR1 SGHAT, CDR2 FQNNGV. CDR3 nucleotide sequence: TGTGCCAGCAGCCAGGACCTCCTCTATGGCTACACCTTC. It translates to CASSQDLLYGYTF.

This rearrangement joins TRBV6-4 to TRBJ2-1, with 11 bases that match TRBD2. CDR1 and CDR2 (germline): MRHNA, SNTAGT. The CDR3 length is 16 residues. J gave up 7 bases and V 5 bases, and 10 bases lay outside the gene matches. The CDR3 DNA reads TGTGCCAGCAGTAAGACTAGCGGGGTCCCAGGGAATGAGCAGTTCTTC. Translating it yields CASSKTSGVPGNEQFF.

This clone was counted only a few times. The V call is TRBV30, the J call TRBJ1-1; D possibly corresponds to TRBD1 (6 bases). CDR1 GTSNPN and CDR2 SVGIG come from the germline V gene (reference sequence). Trimming pared 1 base from V and 9 bases from J, leaving 12 bases between. The CDR3 has 12 amino acids. The CDR3 bases are TGTGCCTGGAGTGCCTCCGGGACAAAAGCTTTCTTT. It encodes CAWSASGTKAFF.

The J gene is TRBJ1-3, the V gene TRBV5-1, with D hard to call. CDR1 SGHRS and CDR2 YFSETQ come from the germline V gene. V lost 1 base and J 2 bases, leaving 10 bases between the germline ends. The CDR3 runs to 15 residues. The CDR3 loop is CASSLTPTAGNTIYF. The CDR3 nucleotides are TGCGCCAGCAGCTTGACCCCCACCGCTGGAAACACCATATATTTT.

This sequence joins TRBV5-1 and TRBJ1-2; perhaps TRBD1 as D (6 bases). CDR1 and CDR2 (germline): SGHRS, YFSETQ. This CDR3 spans 16 amino acids. The V gene lost 0 bases and the J gene lost 1 base, with 13 bases spanning the gap. The chain's CDR3 is CASSLVGGADNYGYTF. The CDR3 DNA reads TGCGCCAGCAGCTTGGTCGGGGGGGCGGATAACTATGGCTACACCTTC.

The chain is built from TRBV29-1 and TRBJ2-5; D may be TRBD1 or TRBD2 (5 bases each). In germline, CDR1 is SQVTM, CDR2 ANQGSEA. V lost 5 bases and J lost 9, with 19 bases in between. This CDR3 has 13 residues. The CDR3 nucleotides read TGCAGCGTTAACACAGGCCTGGCGGAGGCCCAGTACTTC. Translated: CSVNTGLAEAQYF. Full variable domain (missing parts from reference TRBV29-1 and TRBJ2-5): SAVISQKPSRDICQRGTSLTIQCQVDSQVTMMFWYRQQPGQSLTLIATANQGSEATYESGFVIDKFPISRPNLTFSTLTVSNMSPEDSSIYLCSVNTGLAEAQYFGPGTRLLVL.

V gene TRBV5-1 combines with J gene TRBJ2-1, with 16 positions matching TRBD2. From germline, CDR1 is SGHRS and CDR2 YFSETQ. CDR3 size: 16 residues. With 4 bases clipped from V and 8 bases from J, the junction kept 6 bases outside the gene matches. The CDR3 loop reads CASSPGLAGGTHEQFF. The CDR3 nucleotides read TGCGCCAGCAGCCCGGGACTAGCGGGAGGGACACATGAGCAGTTCTTC.

The CDR3 bases are TGTGCCAGCAGCCCTCGTGCGGGGGGCGGCGATGAGCAGTTCTTC. This codes for CASSPRAGGGDEQFF. This chain joins TRBV5-5 and TRBJ2-1; 8 nucleotides line up with TRBD2. The CDR3 has 15 residues. Per germline, CDR1 SGHKS and CDR2 YYEKEE (reference sequence). The J segment lost 8 bases and the V segment lost 4 bases, leaving 11 bases of the junction unmatched.

The chain uses TRBV5-6 and TRBJ2-7; TRBD1 matches 7 bases. Germline V gene lookup returns CDR1 SGHDT and CDR2 YYEEEE. V shed 2 bases, J shed 5 bases, and the junction held 7 bases outside the gene matches. This CDR3 comprises 14 residues. The CDR3 DNA sequence: TGTGCCAGCAGCTTCGGAACAGGGGTACACGAGCAGTACTTC. Translated: CASSFGTGVHEQYF.

V usage is TRBV5-1 and J usage is TRBJ2-5; 8 positions agree with TRBD1. V gave up 4 bases and J gave up 5 bases; unmatched junction bases: 4. The CDR3 covers 13 residues. From germline, CDR1 is SGHRS and CDR2 YFSETQ. The CDR3 nucleotides are TGCGCCAGCAGCATGGACAGGGCGGAGACCCAGTACTTC. It is translated as CASSMDRAETQYF. Full variable domain (rest looked up from reference TRBV5-1 and TRBJ2-5): KAGVTQTPRYLIKTRGQQVTLSCSPISGHRSVSWYQQTPGQGLQFLFEYFSETQRNKGNFPGRFSGRQFSNSRSEMNVSTLELGDSALYLCASSMDRAETQYFGPGTRLLVL.

This chain connects TRBV30 to TRBJ1-6, with TRBD1 matching over 12 bases. Unmatched junction bases numbered 5, after V lost 3 bases and J lost 11 bases. CDR1 and CDR2 from the germline V gene are GTSNPN and SVGIG (reference sequence). CDR3 length: 14 amino acids. CDR3 amino acids: CAWRGTGGYAPLHF. In DNA, the CDR3 is TGTGCCTGGAGGGGGACAGGGGGCTATGCACCCCTCCACTTT.

CDR3 in DNA: TGTGCCAGCAGCGTGGGCCCCCCGCATTCCTACAATGAGCAGTTCTTC. It encodes CASSVGPPHSYNEQFF. The chain carries TRBV7-6 and TRBJ2-1; D call uncertain. V was pared by 5 bases and J by 1 base, with 15 bases between. The CDR3 length is 16 residues. Germline loops: CDR1 SGHVS, CDR2 FNYEAQ.

This sequence joins TRBV30 and TRBJ2-2; 12 positions match TRBD2. The germline V gene encodes CDR1 GTSNPN and CDR2 SVGIG (reference sequence). The CDR3 covers 16 residues. V dropped 3 bases and J dropped 3; count of bases not matched to a gene: 5. The CDR3 region is CAWSTLAGGHTGELFF. In DNA, the CDR3 is TGTGCCTGGAGCACCCTAGCGGGGGGGCACACCGGGGAGCTGTTTTTT.

The rearrangement links TRBV19 to TRBJ2-3; 8 bases align to TRBD1. Germline values: CDR1 LNHDA, CDR2 SQIVND (reference sequence). V gave up 6 bases and J gave up 4 bases; unmatched junction bases: 9. The CDR3 covers 15 residues. CDR3 sequence reads: CASSFGGQGADTQYF. The CDR3 DNA reads as TGTGCCAGTAGCTTTGGAGGACAGGGAGCAGATACGCAGTATTTT.

The rearrangement links TRBV28 to TRBJ1-5; unclear D gene. The germline gives CDR1 MDHEN, CDR2 SYDVKM. The CDR3 loop spans 12 amino acids. V gave up 4 bases and J gave up 2 bases, with 3 bases separating them. The CDR3 DNA reads TGTGCCAGCAGTTGGGGCAATCAGCCCCAGCATTTT. It encodes CASSWGNQPQHF.

This clone came up once. The genes are TRBV5-1 and TRBJ2-1, with D unresolved. CDR3 length: 12 residues. Trimming removed 4 bases at V and 6 bases at J, with 8 bases between. CDR1 is SGHRS, CDR2 YFSETQ, per germline. The CDR3 DNA sequence: TGCGCCAGCAGCGTGACCCGCAATGAGCAGTTCTTC. This translates into CASSVTRNEQFF.

The chain combines TRBV28 with TRBJ1-5; D is undetermined. The CDR3 loop spans 16 amino acids. The V end lost 4 bases, the J end lost 4 bases, and 17 bases lay between the germline ends. CDR1 and CDR2 from the germline V gene are MDHEN and SYDVKM. This CDR3 is CASSYRSLAGNQPQHF. The CDR3 bases are TGTGCCAGCAGTTATCGGTCCCTGGCTGGTAATCAGCCCCAGCATTTT.

The CDR3 bases are TGTGCCAGCAGCTCGGGGGTCGCCAACACCGGGGAGCTGTTTTTT. Translation gives CASSSGVANTGELFF. This chain links TRBV7-9 with TRBJ2-2, with D tentatively TRBD2 (6 bases). This CDR3 region has 15 residues. Germline CDR1 SEHNR, CDR2 FQNEAQ (reference sequence). Trimming shortened V by 4 bases and J by 2 bases, and 11 bases separated the two germline ends.

CDR3 in DNA: TGTGCCAGCAGGGGGTGGCAGGGGAGATACGAGCAGTACTTC. This gives the protein CASRGWQGRYEQYF. The chain has TRBV5-4 and TRBJ2-7, with a possible D match to TRBD1 (6 bases). The CDR3 has 14 residues. CDR1 is SGHNT and CDR2 is YYREEE in the germline V gene (reference sequence). Trimming took off 5 bases at V and 4 bases at J, with 16 bases between the two ends.